Listed here are 3 T cell receptor beta chains from one sample, sequenced in a study of blood T cell repertoires in COVID-19. Method: immunoSEQ multiplex PCR; TCRdb's copy keeps in-frame clones and lacks some. This sample has over 120,000 clones, with around 89% found just once. The sample was peripheral blood. The receptors stem from a man aged 60 to 75 with active or convalescent COVID-19.

The chain is built from TRBV5-1 and TRBJ1-1, with TRBD1 identical over 7 bases. Germline assignment: CDR1 SGHRS and CDR2 YFSETQ. V was clipped by 4 bases and J by 7 bases; unmatched bases: 13. This CDR3 has 15 residues. The DNA for the CDR3 is TGCGCCAGCAGCCTTTCGAGGGGGACAGCGATTGAAGCTTTCTTT. Encoded protein: CASSLSRGTAIEAFF.

For the CDR3, the DNA is TGTGCCAGCAGCGGGTTAGCGGGAGAAGGTCACGAGCAGTACTTC. Protein product: CASSGLAGEGHEQYF. This chain uses TRBV9 with TRBJ2-7; 9 nucleotides align to TRBD2. Looked up from germline, CDR1 is SGDLS and CDR2 is YYNGEE. The CDR3 runs to 15 residues. V shed 3 bases and J 5 bases; nucleotides not matched to a gene: 9.

The rearrangement links TRBV2 to TRBJ2-1; a weak D match, TRBD2 (5 bases). The V end lost 0 bases, the J end lost 8 bases, and 14 bases lay between the germline ends. This CDR3 has 15 residues. Germline loops: CDR1 SNHLY, CDR2 FYNNEI. Written as DNA, the CDR3 is TGTGCCAGCAGTGAAGCGCTTCGGGGTTCGGATGAGCAGTTCTTC. Translation gives CASSEALRGSDEQFF. The complete variable domain, with remaining parts taken from reference TRBV2 and TRBJ2-1, reads EPEVTQTPSHQVTQMGQEVILRCVPISNHLYFYWYRQILGQKVEFLVSFYNNEISEKSEIFDDQFSVERPDGSNFTLKIRSTKLEDSAMYFCASSEALRGSDEQFFGPGTRLTVL.